The clone carrying this T cell receptor beta chain was seen only once. Its antigen remains unknown. There are 15 residues in the CDR3. Germline CDR1 MGHRA, CDR2 YSYEKL. Unmatched junction bases numbered 9, after V lost 4 bases and J lost 3 bases. The naive CD8 population came from CD45RO-negative cells selected for CCR7, without terminally differentiated effector memory CD45RA+ cells. An assay was performed, and its level was deep. Generated by immunoSEQ multiplex PCR, the TCRdb table keeps only in-frame clones and is missing some. Of roughly 2,000,000 clones in the sample, 93% are singletons; the top ten hold approximately 1.6%. The data were taken from a study of shared clonotypes between healthy human individuals. Regarding the study as a whole: Naive subsets, compared against memory subsets, generally had larger estimated richness values. For naive CD4 cells, 4% to 6% of clonotypes were shared across a handful of donors.

The sequence was obtained from a man younger than 35 in good health. Some clones in this sample may be carry-over from other donors' samples. Specimen: naive CD8+ T cells from PBMCs. This chain connects TRBV4-1 to TRBJ2-7, with TRBD1 matching 7 bases. The CDR3 sequence is CASSLEQGRYYEQYF. CDR3 coding DNA: TGCGCCAGCAGCCTTGAACAGGGGCGATACTACGAGCAGTACTTC.